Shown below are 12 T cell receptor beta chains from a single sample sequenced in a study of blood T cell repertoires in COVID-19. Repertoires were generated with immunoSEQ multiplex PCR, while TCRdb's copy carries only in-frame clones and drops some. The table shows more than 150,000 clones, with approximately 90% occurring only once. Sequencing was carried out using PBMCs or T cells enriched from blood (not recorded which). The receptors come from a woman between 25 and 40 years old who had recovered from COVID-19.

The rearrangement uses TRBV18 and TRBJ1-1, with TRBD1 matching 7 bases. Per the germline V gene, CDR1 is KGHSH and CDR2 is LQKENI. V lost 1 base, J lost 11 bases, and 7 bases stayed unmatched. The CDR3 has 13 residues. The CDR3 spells CASSPLMTGLAFF. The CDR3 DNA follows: TGTGCCAGCTCACCACTTATGACAGGGTTGGCTTTCTTT.

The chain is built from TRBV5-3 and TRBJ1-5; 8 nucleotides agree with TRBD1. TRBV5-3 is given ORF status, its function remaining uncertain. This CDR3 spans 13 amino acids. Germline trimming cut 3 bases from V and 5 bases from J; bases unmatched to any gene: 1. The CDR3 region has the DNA TGTGCCAGAAGCTCGACAGGGGATCAGCCCCAGCATTTT. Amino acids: CARSSTGDQPQHF.

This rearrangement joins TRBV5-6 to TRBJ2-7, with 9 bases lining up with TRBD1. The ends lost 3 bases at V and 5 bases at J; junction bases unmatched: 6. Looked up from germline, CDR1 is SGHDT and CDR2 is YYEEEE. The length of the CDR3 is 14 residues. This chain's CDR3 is CASSWGTGLNEQYF. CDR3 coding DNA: TGTGCCAGCAGCTGGGGGACAGGGCTCAACGAGCAGTACTTC.

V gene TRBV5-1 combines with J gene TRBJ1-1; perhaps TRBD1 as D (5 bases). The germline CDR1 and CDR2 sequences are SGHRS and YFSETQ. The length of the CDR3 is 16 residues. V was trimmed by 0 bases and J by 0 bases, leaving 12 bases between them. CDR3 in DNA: TGCGCCAGCAGCTTGGCCGACAGCCTCCTGAACACTGAAGCTTTCTTT. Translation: CASSLADSLLNTEAFF.

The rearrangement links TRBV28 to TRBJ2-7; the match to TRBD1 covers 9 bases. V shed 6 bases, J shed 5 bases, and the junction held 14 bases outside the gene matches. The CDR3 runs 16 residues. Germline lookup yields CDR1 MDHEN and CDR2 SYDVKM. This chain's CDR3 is CASSSTSGTGFHEQYF. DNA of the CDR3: TGTGCCAGCAGCTCGACCTCCGGGACAGGGTTCCACGAGCAGTACTTC.

CDR3 residues: CASSYGLADYEQYF. The DNA for the CDR3 is TGTGCCAGCAGCTACGGCCTAGCGGACTACGAGCAGTACTTC. The chain couples TRBV3-1 (or the pseudogene TRBV3-2) to TRBJ2-7; TRBD2 aligns across 7 bases. The CDR3 consists of 14 residues. Germline V CDR1 and CDR2: LGHDT, YNNKEL (reference sequence). V was clipped by 5 bases and J by 3 bases; unmatched bases: 7.

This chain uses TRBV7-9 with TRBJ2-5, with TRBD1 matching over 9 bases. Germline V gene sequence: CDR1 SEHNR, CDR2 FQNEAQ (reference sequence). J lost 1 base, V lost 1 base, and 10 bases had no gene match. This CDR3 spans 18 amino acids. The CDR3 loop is CASSLERDREEAQETQYF. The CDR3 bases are TGTGCCAGCAGCTTAGAAAGGGACAGGGAAGAAGCCCAAGAGACCCAGTACTTC.

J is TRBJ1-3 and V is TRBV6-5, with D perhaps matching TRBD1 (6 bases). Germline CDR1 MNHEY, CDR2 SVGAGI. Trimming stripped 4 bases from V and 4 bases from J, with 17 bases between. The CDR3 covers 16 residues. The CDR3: CASSSSGAPGGNTIYF. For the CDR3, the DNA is TGTGCCAGCAGTTCATCAGGGGCTCCGGGAGGAAACACCATATATTTT.

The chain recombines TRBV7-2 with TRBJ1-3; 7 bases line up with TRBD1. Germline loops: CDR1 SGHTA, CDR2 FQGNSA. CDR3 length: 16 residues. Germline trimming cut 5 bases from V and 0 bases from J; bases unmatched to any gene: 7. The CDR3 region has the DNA TGTGCCAGCAGCGAATCAACAGGGGACTCTGGAAACACCATATATTTT. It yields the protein CASSESTGDSGNTIYF.

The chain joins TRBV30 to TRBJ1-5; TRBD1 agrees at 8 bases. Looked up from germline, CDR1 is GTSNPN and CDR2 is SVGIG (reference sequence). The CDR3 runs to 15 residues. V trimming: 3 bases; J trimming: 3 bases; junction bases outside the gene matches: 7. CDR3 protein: CAWRKGTGYNQPQHF. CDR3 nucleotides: TGTGCCTGGAGAAAAGGGACAGGTTACAATCAGCCCCAGCATTTT.

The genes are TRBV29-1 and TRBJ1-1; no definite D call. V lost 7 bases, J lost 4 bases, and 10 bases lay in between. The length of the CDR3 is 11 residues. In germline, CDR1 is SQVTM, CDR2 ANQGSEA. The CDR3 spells CSASGPTEAFF. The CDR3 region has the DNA TGCAGCGCCTCAGGTCCCACTGAAGCTTTCTTT.

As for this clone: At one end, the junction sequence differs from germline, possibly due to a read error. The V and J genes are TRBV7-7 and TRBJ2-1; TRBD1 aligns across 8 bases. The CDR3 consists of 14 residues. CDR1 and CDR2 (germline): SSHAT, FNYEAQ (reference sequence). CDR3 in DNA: TGTGCTAGCAGCGCAGACAGGGGTTACAATGAGCAGTTCTTC. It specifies CASSADRGYNEQFF.